The sequence of this T cell receptor (beta chain) was determined in a study of blood T cell repertoires in COVID-19. The V gene's germline CDR1 is MNHNY and CDR2 SVGAGI (reference sequence). Trimming removed 4 bases from V and 5 bases from J; junction bases left unmatched: 8. CDR3 size: 15 residues. This table comes from immunoSEQ multiplex PCR, and its TCRdb copy is limited to in-frame clones, with some not included. The sample has approximately 320,000 clones, almost 85% seen once. V and J are TRBV6-6 and TRBJ2-7; 10 nucleotides align to TRBD2. The TCR comes from a human donor in a cohort sampled during active COVID-19. Source material: peripheral blood. The CDR3 coding sequence is TGTGCCAGCAGTTCCTCGAGTAGCGGGGGGAACGAGCAGTACTTC. Translated: CASSSSSSGGNEQYF.